This record concerns one T cell receptor beta chain sequence. What it binds is unknown. The sample belongs to a study of T cells in Graves' hyperthyroidism and ophthalmopathy. Background on the study: Peripheral blood was taken when the disease was first diagnosed, before any treatment began.

Using RNA transcripts as the source, TCR beta CDR3 regions were amplified. With the HTBI primer set, the TCR CDR3 went through a first round of RT-PCR. TCRdb re-called the multiplex PCR reads with MiXCR, one entry per CDR3 protein. The profile covers approximately 870,000 distinct CDR3 sequences, with 38% appearing a single time and 8.9% taken by the ten largest. Overall study results and limits: Patients with ophthalmopathy were separated from those with stable hyperthyroidism by a 13 V-J model.

The V and J ends lost 1 base and 1 base respectively, with 13 bases between them. The CDR3 length is 15 residues. The germline CDR1 and CDR2 sequences are DFQATT and SNEGSKA (reference sequence). The specimen was blood. The chain has TRBV20-1 and TRBJ1-1, with TRBD1 as a possible D gene (6 bases). The TCR originated in a man between 18 and 35 years old with Graves' hyperthyroidism. As DNA, the CDR3 is TGCAGTGCTAGAGGGGGGGGGCGTCAGAACACTGAAGCTTTCTTT. Residues: CSARGGGRQNTEAFF.